This is a list of T cell receptor beta chains from one sample in a study of CD4 and CD8 cells across lung adenocarcinoma regions. One entry per CDR3 protein, called by TCRdb with MiXCR from the PCR reads. Here the sample spans under 20,000 distinct CDR3 sequences, 50% being singletons. The sequenced sample consisted of CD8+ T cells from the margin of a lung tumor. These receptors came from a male donor with lung adenocarcinoma. The CD4 and CD8 labels of this study may be unreliable. CDR3s include the opening cysteine and the closing phenylalanine or tryptophan. A D gene is named only where the DNA matches it firmly. Where a row states a size, it is once, few, many or the class of an expanded clone; other rows omit it.

cdr3_aa	cdr3_nt	clone_size	d_call	v_call	j_call
CASSAQTYNEQFF	TGCGCCAGCAGTGCCCAGACCTACAATGAGCAGTTCTTC	many	NA	TRBV10-1	TRBJ2-1
CASSESRTSGRLGETQYF	TGCGCCAGCAGTGAGTCAAGGACTAGCGGGAGATTGGGAGAGACCCAGTACTTC	NA	TRBD2	TRBV10-1	TRBJ2-5
CASSLSGTILTGELFF	TGTGCCAGCAGTTTATCCGGGACTATACTAACCGGGGAGCTGTTTTTT	NA	TRBD2	TRBV27	TRBJ2-2
CASRASGANTGTLFF	TGCGCCAGCAGGGCAAGCGGAGCCAACACCGGGACGCTGTTTTTT	NA	NA	TRBV10-2	TRBJ2-2
CASSPITRSRGRFYEQYF	TGTGCCAGCAGCCCCATCACCCGTAGCAGGGGGAGATTCTACGAGCAGTACTTC	many	TRBD1	TRBV11-2	TRBJ2-7
CASSEAGGGGPDQDTQYF	TGTGCCAGCAGCGAGGCGGGGGGGGGGGGCCCAGACCAAGATACGCAGTATTTT	NA	TRBD2	TRBV6-1	TRBJ2-3
CASRDRGSYEQYF	TGTGCCAGCCGGGACAGGGGTTCGTACGAGCAGTACTTC	once	TRBD1	TRBV3-1	TRBJ2-7
CASRGEGTGSTDTQYF	TGTGCCAGCAGGGGTGAGGGGACAGGCAGCACAGATACGCAGTATTTT	NA	TRBD1	TRBV28	TRBJ2-3
CASSFQGWQETQYF	TGTGCCAGCAGTTTCCAGGGGTGGCAAGAGACCCAGTACTTC	many	NA	TRBV6-5	TRBJ2-5
CASSLGLAGEQSKQFF	TGTGCCAGCAGTTTGGGACTAGCGGGAGAACAAAGCAAGCAGTTCTTC	NA	TRBD2	TRBV6-5	TRBJ2-1
CAIRDQVTQYF	TGTGCGATCCGTGACCAAGTGACGCAGTACTTC	NA	NA	TRBV10-3	TRBJ2-7
CASNEDRENTGELFF	TGCGCCAGCAATGAGGACAGGGAGAACACCGGGGAGCTGTTTTTT	many	TRBD1	TRBV10-2	TRBJ2-2
CARGLGGRRQETQYF	TGTGCCAGGGGGTTAGGGGGGCGTCGCCAAGAGACCCAGTACTTC	NA	NA	TRBV12-3/TRBV12-4	TRBJ2-5
CASSRVRETQYF	TGTGCCAGCAGTCGGGTTAGGGAGACCCAGTACTTC	NA	NA	TRBV6-1	TRBJ2-5
CASSYSNRVDYGYTF	TGTGCCAGCAGTTACTCGAACAGGGTAGACTATGGCTACACCTTC	once	NA	TRBV6-5	TRBJ1-2
CASRDRNYLGGNEQFF	TGTGCCAGCAGGGACAGGAATTATCTGGGGGGCAATGAGCAGTTCTTC	NA	NA	TRBV6-1	TRBJ2-1
CASSESSVQGQETQYF	TGCGCCAGCAGTGAGTCGAGTGTTCAGGGACAAGAGACCCAGTACTTC	few	NA	TRBV10-1	TRBJ2-5
CASSRFSGGLAGGYNEQFF	TGTGCCAGCAGTCGTTTCTCAGGCGGACTAGCGGGAGGTTACAATGAGCAGTTCTTC	NA	TRBD2	TRBV27	TRBJ2-1
CASSTPRQGISYEQYF	TGTGCCAGCAGTACCCCTCGACAGGGGATATCCTACGAGCAGTACTTC	medium-sized	TRBD1	TRBV6-1	TRBJ2-7
CASSSRGVYNEQYF	TGTGCCAGCAGCTCGCGGGGGGTCTACAATGAGCAGTACTTC	NA	TRBD2	TRBV7-2	TRBJ2-7
CASSEAETAFITSGRAWGTDTQYF	TGTGCCAGCAGTGAAGCGGAGACAGCTTTTATTACTAGCGGGAGGGCCTGGGGCACAGATACGCAGTATTTT	many	TRBD2	TRBV6-1	TRBJ2-3
CGGRGAGGKNTQYF	TGTGGCGGCAGGGGGGCGGGAGGCAAAAACACGCAGTACTTC	NA	NA	TRBV6-1	TRBJ2-4
CACRGAGGRVQETQYF	TGTGCCTGCAGGGGAGCCGGGGGCCGGGTTCAGGAGACCCAGTATTTC	NA	NA	TRBV6-1	TRBJ2-5
CASSYCSGRFYIQYF	TGTGCCAGCAGTTACTGCAGCGGGAGGTTCTACATTCAGTACTTC	many	TRBD2	TRBV6-5	TRBJ2-4
CASSYRTDALYF	TGTGCCAGCAGTTACAGGACAGATGCGCTGTATTTT	NA	NA	TRBV6-5	TRBJ2-2
CATSSLGLAADTQYF	TGTGCCACCAGTAGTTTGGGACTAGCGGCAGATACGCAGTATTTT	many	TRBD2	TRBV6-5	TRBJ2-3
CASSPPAGLAGAREQYF	TGTGCCAGCAGCCCTCCTGCCGGACTAGCGGGAGCACGTGAGCAGTACTTC	many	TRBD2	TRBV11-2	TRBJ2-7
CASSPNAGPYNEQFF	TGTGCCAGCAGCCCCAACGCAGGGCCCTACAATGAGCAGTTCTTC	NA	NA	TRBV7-3	TRBJ2-1
CASSLAGQIYEQYF	TGCGCCAGCAGCTTGGCGGGACAGATCTACGAGCAGTACTTC	few	TRBD1	TRBV5-1	TRBJ2-7
CASSSSPGEQFF	TGTGCCAGCAGCTCATCCCCGGGTGAGCAGTTCTTC	many	NA	TRBV7-2	TRBJ2-1
CAAGEGGWDTDTQYF	TGCGCCGCGGGGGAGGGGGGCTGGGACACAGATACGCAGTATTTT	NA	NA	TRBV10-1	TRBJ2-3